The clone carrying this TCR beta chain was counted only a few times. Its antigen is as yet unknown. The sample belongs to a study of spatial heterogeneity in lung cancer. Notes on the study in general: Follow-up blood showed ubiquitous expanded tumor TCRs less than blood at resection did.

Time point specified: sample taken at primary tumor resection. TCRs were sequenced from unsorted whole RNA of tumor, nontumor lung or PBMC. A total of under 80 untreated early-stage non-small cell lung cancer patients served as donors. Trimming removed 4 bases at V and 2 bases at J, with 16 bases between. CDR1 and CDR2 (germline): LGHDT, YNNKEL (reference sequence). The CDR3 runs 16 residues. TCR cDNA molecules each had a unique molecular identifier. A single record per CDR3 protein comes from TCRdb applying MiXCR to the 5' RACE reads. The sample lists around 24,000 distinct CDR3 sequences; 5.5% to 7% were seen once.

The starting material was PBMCs, obtained at surgery. The chain employs TRBV3-1 and TRBJ2-3; D is perhaps TRBD2 (6 bases). This clonotype was sampled from a male donor with early-stage non-small cell lung cancer. The CDR3 reads CASSRAGTGYTDTQYF. The CDR3, as DNA: TGTGCCAGCAGCCGAGCCGGGACTGGCTACACAGATACGCAGTATTTT.